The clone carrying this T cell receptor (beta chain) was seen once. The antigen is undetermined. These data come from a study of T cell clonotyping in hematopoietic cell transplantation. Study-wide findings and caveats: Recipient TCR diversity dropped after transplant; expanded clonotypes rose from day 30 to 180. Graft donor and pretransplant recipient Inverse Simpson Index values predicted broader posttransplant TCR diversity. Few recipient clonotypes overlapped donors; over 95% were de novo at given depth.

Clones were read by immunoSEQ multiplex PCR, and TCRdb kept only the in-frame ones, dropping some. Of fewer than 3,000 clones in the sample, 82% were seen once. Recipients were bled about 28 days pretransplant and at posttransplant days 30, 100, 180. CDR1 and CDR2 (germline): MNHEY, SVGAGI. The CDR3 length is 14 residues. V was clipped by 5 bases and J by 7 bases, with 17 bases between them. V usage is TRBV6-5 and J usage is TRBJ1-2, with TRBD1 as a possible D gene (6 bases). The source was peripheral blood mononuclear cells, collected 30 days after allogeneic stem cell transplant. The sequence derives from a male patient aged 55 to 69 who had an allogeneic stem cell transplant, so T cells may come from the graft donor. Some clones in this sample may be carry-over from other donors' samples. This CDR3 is CASSQGRGVFGYTF. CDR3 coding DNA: TGTGCCAGCAGTCAGGGGCGCGGGGTTTTTGGCTACACCTTC.